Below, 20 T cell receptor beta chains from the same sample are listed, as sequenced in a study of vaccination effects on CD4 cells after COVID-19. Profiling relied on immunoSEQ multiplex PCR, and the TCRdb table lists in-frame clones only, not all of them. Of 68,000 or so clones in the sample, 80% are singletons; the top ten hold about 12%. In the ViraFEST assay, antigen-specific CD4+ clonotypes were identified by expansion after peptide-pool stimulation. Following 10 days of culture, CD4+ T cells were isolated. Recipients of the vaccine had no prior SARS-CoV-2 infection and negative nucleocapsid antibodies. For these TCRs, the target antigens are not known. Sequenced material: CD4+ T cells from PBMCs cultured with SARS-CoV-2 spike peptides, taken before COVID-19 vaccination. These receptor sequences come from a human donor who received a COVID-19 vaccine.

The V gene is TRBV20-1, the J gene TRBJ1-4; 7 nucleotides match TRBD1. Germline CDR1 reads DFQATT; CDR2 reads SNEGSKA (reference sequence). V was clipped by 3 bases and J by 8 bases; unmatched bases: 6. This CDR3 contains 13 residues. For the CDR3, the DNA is TGCAGTGCTAGTCAACAGGGGAGCGAAAAACTGTTTTTT. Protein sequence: CSASQQGSEKLFF.

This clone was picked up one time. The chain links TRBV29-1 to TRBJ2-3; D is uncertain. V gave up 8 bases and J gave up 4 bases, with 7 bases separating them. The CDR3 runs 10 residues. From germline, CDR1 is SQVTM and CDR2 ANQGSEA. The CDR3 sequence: CSPPPDTQYF. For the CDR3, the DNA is TGCAGCCCCCCTCCAGATACGCAGTATTTT.

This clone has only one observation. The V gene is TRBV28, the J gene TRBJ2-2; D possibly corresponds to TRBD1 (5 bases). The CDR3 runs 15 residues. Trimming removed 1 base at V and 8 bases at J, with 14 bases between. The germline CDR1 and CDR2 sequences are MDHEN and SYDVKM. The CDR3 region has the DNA TGTGCCAGCAGTTTATCCATGGAACCAGGGGGGGAGCTGTTTTTT. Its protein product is CASSLSMEPGGELFF.

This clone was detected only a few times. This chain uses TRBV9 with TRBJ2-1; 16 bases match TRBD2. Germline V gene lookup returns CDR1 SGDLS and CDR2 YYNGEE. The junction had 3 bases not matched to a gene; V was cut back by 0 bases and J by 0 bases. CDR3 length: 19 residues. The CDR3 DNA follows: TGTGCCAGCAGCGTAGCTGGGACTAGCGGGGGGGCCTCCTACAATGAGCAGTTCTTC. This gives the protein CASSVAGTSGGASYNEQFF.

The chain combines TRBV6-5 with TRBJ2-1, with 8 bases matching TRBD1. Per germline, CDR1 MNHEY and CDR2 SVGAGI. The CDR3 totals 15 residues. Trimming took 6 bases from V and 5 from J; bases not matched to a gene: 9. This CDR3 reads CASRAGQGNNNEQFF. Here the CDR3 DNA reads TGTGCCAGCAGAGCCGGACAGGGAAACAACAATGAGCAGTTCTTC.

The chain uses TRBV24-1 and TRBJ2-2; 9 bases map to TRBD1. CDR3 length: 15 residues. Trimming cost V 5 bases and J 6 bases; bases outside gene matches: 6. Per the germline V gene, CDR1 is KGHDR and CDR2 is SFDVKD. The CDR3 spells CATSVGTGIPGELFF. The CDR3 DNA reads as TGTGCCACCAGTGTGGGGACAGGGATACCCGGGGAGCTGTTTTTT.

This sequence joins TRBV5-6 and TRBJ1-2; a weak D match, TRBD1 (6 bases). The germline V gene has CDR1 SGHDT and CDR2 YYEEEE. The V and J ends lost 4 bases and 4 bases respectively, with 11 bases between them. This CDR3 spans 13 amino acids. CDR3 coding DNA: TGTGCCAGCAGCAGAGGACAGATCTATGGCTACACCTTC. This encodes CASSRGQIYGYTF.

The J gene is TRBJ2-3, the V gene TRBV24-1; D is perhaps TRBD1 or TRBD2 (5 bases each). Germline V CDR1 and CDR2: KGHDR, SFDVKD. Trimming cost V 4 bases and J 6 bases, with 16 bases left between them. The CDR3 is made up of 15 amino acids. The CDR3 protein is CATSDQGVGLDTQYF. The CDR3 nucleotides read TGTGCCACCAGTGACCAGGGAGTTGGATTGGATACGCAGTATTTT.

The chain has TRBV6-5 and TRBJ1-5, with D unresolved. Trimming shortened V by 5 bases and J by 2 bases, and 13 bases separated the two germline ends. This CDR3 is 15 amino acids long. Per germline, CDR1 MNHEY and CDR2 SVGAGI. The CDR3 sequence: CASSRAYSGNQPQHF. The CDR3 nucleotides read TGTGCCAGCAGTAGGGCTTACTCAGGCAATCAGCCCCAGCATTTT.

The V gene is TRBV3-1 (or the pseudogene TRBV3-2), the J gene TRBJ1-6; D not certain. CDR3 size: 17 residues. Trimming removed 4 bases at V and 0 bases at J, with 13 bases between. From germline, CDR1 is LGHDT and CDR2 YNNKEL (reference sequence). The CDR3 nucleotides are TGTGCCAGCAGCCCCCTTTTTCCGAGCTCCTATAATTCACCCCTCCACTTT. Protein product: CASSPLFPSSYNSPLHF.

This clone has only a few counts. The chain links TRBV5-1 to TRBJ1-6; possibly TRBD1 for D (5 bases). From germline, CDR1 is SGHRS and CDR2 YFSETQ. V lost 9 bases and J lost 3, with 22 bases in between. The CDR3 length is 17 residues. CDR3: CAIPHICRESYNSPLHF. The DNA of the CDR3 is TGCGCCATTCCTCATATTTGCAGGGAGAGCTATAATTCACCCCTCCACTTT.

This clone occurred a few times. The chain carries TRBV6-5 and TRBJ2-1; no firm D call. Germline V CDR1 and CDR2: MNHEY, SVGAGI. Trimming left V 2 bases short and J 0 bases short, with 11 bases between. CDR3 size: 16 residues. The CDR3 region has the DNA TGTGCCAGCAGTTACCCACGAAAAAGCTCCTACAATGAGCAGTTCTTC. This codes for CASSYPRKSSYNEQFF.

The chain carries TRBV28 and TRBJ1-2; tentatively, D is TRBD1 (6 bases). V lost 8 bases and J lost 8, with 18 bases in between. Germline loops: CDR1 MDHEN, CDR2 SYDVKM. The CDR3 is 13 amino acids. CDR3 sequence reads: CASLYTGTGGYTF. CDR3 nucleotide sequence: TGTGCCAGCCTCTATACAGGGACTGGCGGCTACACCTTC.

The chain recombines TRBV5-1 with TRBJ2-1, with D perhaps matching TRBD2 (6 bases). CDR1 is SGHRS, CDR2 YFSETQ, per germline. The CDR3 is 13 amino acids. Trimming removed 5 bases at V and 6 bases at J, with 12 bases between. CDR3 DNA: TGCGCCAGCAGGCGACCAGCGGGCAATGAGCAGTTCTTC. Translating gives CASRRPAGNEQFF.

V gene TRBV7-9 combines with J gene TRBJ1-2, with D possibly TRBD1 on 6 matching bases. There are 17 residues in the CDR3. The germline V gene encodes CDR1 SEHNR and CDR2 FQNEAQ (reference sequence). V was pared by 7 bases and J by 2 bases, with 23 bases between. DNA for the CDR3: TGTGCCAGCACCCCCCGAAGGACAGTTCGCCCCAACTATGGCTACACCTTC. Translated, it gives CASTPRRTVRPNYGYTF.

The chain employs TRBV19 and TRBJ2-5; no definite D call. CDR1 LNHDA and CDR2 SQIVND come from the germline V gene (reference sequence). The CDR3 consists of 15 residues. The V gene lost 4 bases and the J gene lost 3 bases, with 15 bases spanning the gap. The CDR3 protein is CASSKSGKIEETQYF. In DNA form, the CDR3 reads TGTGCCAGTAGTAAATCTGGGAAAATCGAAGAGACCCAGTACTTC.

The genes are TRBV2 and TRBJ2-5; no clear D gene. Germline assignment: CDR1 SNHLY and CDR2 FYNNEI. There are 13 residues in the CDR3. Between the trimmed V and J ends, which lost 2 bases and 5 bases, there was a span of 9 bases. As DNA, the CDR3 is TGTGCCAGCAGTGAACTGCTGCTGGAGACCCAGTACTTC. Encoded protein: CASSELLLETQYF.

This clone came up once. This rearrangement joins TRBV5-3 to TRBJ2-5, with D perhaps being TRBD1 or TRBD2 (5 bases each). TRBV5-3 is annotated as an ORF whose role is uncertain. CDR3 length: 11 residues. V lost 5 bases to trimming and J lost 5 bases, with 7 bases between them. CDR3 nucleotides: TGTGCCAGAAGTGGGGGTGAGACCCAGTACTTC. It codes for CARSGGETQYF.

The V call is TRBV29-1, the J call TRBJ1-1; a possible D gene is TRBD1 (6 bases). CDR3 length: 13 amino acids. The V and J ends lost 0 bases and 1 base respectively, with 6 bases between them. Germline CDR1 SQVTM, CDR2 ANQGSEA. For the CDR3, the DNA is TGCAGCGTTGAAGAACAGGGGAACACTGAAGCTTTCTTT. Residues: CSVEEQGNTEAFF.

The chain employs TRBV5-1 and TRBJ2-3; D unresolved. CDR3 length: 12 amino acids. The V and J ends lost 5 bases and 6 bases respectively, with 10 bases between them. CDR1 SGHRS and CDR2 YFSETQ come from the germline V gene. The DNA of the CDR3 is TGCGCCAGCAGTGAAGTTTACGATACGCAGTATTTT. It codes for CASSEVYDTQYF.